This is a list of T cell receptor beta chains from one sample in a study of naive and memory T cell subsets. Each CDR3 protein gets one entry after TCRdb re-called the UMI-ligation and nested PCR reads with MiXCR. The sample lists some 15,000 distinct CDR3 sequences; roughly 8.4% were seen once. The source material was central memory CD8+ T cells from blood. The receptors shown here come from a human donor in good health. CDR3s include the opening cysteine and the closing phenylalanine or tryptophan. Each record gives: clone size, D gene, J gene, V gene, CDR3 protein, CDR3 DNA. The D gene is left open where the match is weak. The size entry is marked missing in some rows and otherwise reads once, few, many or a size class.

size: .; D: TRBD1; J: TRBJ2-7; V: TRBV27; CDR3: CASSFDARGNEQYF; DNA: TGTGCCAGCAGTTTTGACGCCAGGGGGAACGAGCAGTACTTC
size: few; D: .; J: TRBJ2-1; V: TRBV24-1; CDR3: CATSEAKTYNEQFF; DNA: TGTGCCACCAGTGAGGCTAAAACCTACAATGAGCAGTTCTTC
size: many; D: TRBD2; J: TRBJ2-1; V: TRBV4-3; CDR3: CASSQEWGPGTSGSFHNEQFF; DNA: TGCGCCAGCAGCCAAGAATGGGGCCCCGGGACTAGCGGGAGTTTCCACAATGAGCAGTTCTTC
size: few; D: .; J: TRBJ1-1; V: TRBV11-2; CDR3: CASSRTGKADTEAFF; DNA: TGTGCCAGCAGCCGTACAGGGAAGGCGGACACTGAAGCTTTCTTT
size: .; D: TRBD1; J: TRBJ1-1; V: TRBV5-1; CDR3: CASSLDSGGYTEAFF; DNA: TGCGCCAGCAGCTTGGATTCAGGGGGATACACTGAAGCTTTCTTT
size: once; D: .; J: TRBJ1-3; V: TRBV2; CDR3: CASKNVYSRNIYF; DNA: TGTGCCAGCAAAAACGTCTACAGCCGTAACATATATTTT
size: few; D: .; J: TRBJ2-2; V: TRBV28; CDR3: CASSLMELSGTGELFF; DNA: TGTGCCAGCAGTTTAATGGAACTGAGCGGGACCGGGGAGCTGTTTTTT
size: few; D: TRBD2; J: TRBJ2-3; V: TRBV6-2/TRBV6-3; CDR3: CATKAGGPFNPDTQYF; DNA: TGTGCCACCAAAGCGGGGGGGCCGTTCAACCCAGATACGCAGTATTTT
size: .; D: TRBD1; J: TRBJ1-3; V: TRBV20-1; CDR3: CSARLPGGPGNTIYF; DNA: TGCAGTGCTAGATTACCAGGGGGTCCTGGAAACACCATATATTTT
size: many; D: .; J: TRBJ1-3; V: TRBV3-1; CDR3: CASTPGNTIYF; DNA: TGTGCCAGTACCCCTGGAAACACCATATATTTT
size: many; D: .; J: TRBJ1-1; V: TRBV7-8; CDR3: CASSFGQSTEAFF; DNA: TGTGCCAGCAGCTTTGGACAGAGCACTGAAGCTTTCTTT
size: many; D: TRBD1; J: TRBJ2-7; V: TRBV28; CDR3: CASSFYRPGTGVYEQYF; DNA: TGTGCCAGCAGTTTCTACCGACCCGGGACAGGGGTATACGAGCAGTACTTC
size: medium-sized; D: .; J: TRBJ1-5; V: TRBV7-9; CDR3: CASSLLGQPQHF; DNA: TGTGCCAGCAGCTTATTGGGCCAGCCCCAGCATTTT
size: many; D: .; J: TRBJ2-1; V: TRBV7-3; CDR3: CASSITNSPLNEQFF; DNA: TGTGCCAGCAGCATTACAAACTCCCCCCTCAATGAGCAGTTCTTC
size: many; D: TRBD2; J: TRBJ2-1; V: TRBV27; CDR3: CASRGGGPSSYNEQFF; DNA: TGTGCCAGCAGGGGCGGGGGGCCGAGCTCCTACAATGAGCAGTTCTTC
size: .; D: TRBD1; J: TRBJ1-6; V: TRBV19; CDR3: CASSERQGNSPLHF; DNA: TGTGCCAGTAGTGAGCGACAGGGCAATTCACCCCTCCACTTT
size: .; D: .; J: TRBJ2-4; V: TRBV7-9; CDR3: CASSLVQGRIGGDRAKNIQYF; DNA: TGTGCCAGCAGCTTAGTACAGGGCCGAATTGGAGGAGACCGAGCCAAAAACATTCAGTACTTC
size: .; D: TRBD1; J: TRBJ2-3; V: TRBV4-3; CDR3: CASSQVKGQGTDTQYF; DNA: TGCGCCAGCAGCCAAGTTAAAGGACAGGGGACAGATACGCAGTATTTT
size: .; D: .; J: TRBJ2-7; V: TRBV25-1; CDR3: CASSGIGTYEQYF; DNA: TGTGCCAGCAGTGGAATCGGGACGTACGAGCAGTACTTC
size: .; D: .; J: TRBJ2-7; V: TRBV29-1; CDR3: CSVEKEGTYEQYF; DNA: TGCAGCGTTGAAAAGGAGGGGACCTACGAGCAGTACTTC
size: few; D: .; J: TRBJ2-7; V: TRBV6-2/TRBV6-3; CDR3: CASSYGADSYEQYF; DNA: TGTGCCAGCAGTTACGGGGCAGACTCCTACGAGCAGTACTTC
size: .; D: TRBD1; J: TRBJ1-1; V: TRBV2; CDR3: CASSDPTSPLGTGSEAFF; DNA: TGTGCCAGCAGTGATCCCACTAGCCCACTTGGGACAGGGTCTGAAGCTTTCTTT
size: .; D: TRBD2; J: TRBJ2-3; V: TRBV15; CDR3: CATSGVAGGTSTDTQYF; DNA: TGTGCCACCTCAGGGGTAGCGGGGGGCACTAGCACAGATACGCAGTATTTT
size: .; D: .; J: TRBJ2-7; V: TRBV28; CDR3: CASSSPGERSYEQYF; DNA: TGTGCCAGCAGTTCCCCAGGGGAAAGGTCCTACGAGCAGTACTTC
size: many; D: .; J: TRBJ2-6; V: TRBV4-3; CDR3: CASSHSRGTGANVLTF; DNA: TGCGCCAGCAGCCATAGTAGGGGAACTGGGGCCAACGTCCTGACTTTC
size: .; D: TRBD2; J: TRBJ2-1; V: TRBV6-4; CDR3: CASSDSSPSGGAGEQFF; DNA: TGTGCCAGCAGTGACTCGAGTCCTAGCGGGGGGGCAGGGGAGCAGTTCTTC
size: many; D: .; J: TRBJ2-3; V: TRBV7-2; CDR3: CASRGDTDTQYF; DNA: TGTGCCAGCAGGGGAGACACAGATACGCAGTATTTT
size: medium-sized; D: TRBD2; J: TRBJ2-1; V: TRBV6-1; CDR3: CASSVLAGGADEQFF; DNA: TGTGCCAGCAGTGTACTAGCGGGAGGGGCGGATGAGCAGTTCTTC
size: .; D: .; J: TRBJ1-2; V: TRBV3-1; CDR3: CASSQYPTVDNYGYTF; DNA: TGTGCCAGCAGCCAGTACCCGACAGTGGATAACTATGGCTACACCTTC
size: .; D: .; J: TRBJ2-6; V: TRBV11-2; CDR3: CASSLSLSGANVLTF; DNA: TGTGCCAGCAGCTTGAGCCTCTCTGGGGCCAACGTCCTGACTTTC
size: few; D: .; J: TRBJ2-4; V: TRBV6-6; CDR3: CASSAVARGGQGSKNIQYF; DNA: TGTGCCAGCAGTGCCGTGGCTCGCGGGGGCCAGGGGTCCAAAAACATTCAGTACTTC
size: few; D: TRBD2; J: TRBJ2-1; V: TRBV7-9; CDR3: CASSPRTSGSLAYNEQFF; DNA: TGTGCCAGCAGCCCGAGGACTAGCGGGAGTTTAGCCTACAATGAGCAGTTCTTC
size: many; D: .; J: TRBJ2-7; V: TRBV7-9; CDR3: CASSLEWDEQYF; DNA: TGTGCCAGCAGCTTAGAATGGGACGAGCAGTACTTC
size: few; D: .; J: TRBJ2-3; V: TRBV6-2/TRBV6-3; CDR3: CASSDREFTDTQYF; DNA: TGTGCCAGCAGTGACCGGGAGTTCACAGATACGCAGTATTTT
size: few; D: .; J: TRBJ2-6; V: TRBV4-3; CDR3: CASSQDSVSGANVLTF; DNA: TGCGCCAGCAGCCAAGACTCGGTCTCTGGGGCCAACGTCCTGACTTTC
size: few; D: TRBD1; J: TRBJ1-5; V: TRBV27; CDR3: CASSPGLGQGAAQPQHF; DNA: TGTGCCAGCAGTCCAGGCCTGGGACAGGGGGCCGCTCAGCCCCAGCATTTT
size: many; D: TRBD1; J: TRBJ2-7; V: TRBV10-3; CDR3: CAISSGQGAYEQYF; DNA: TGTGCCATCAGCTCGGGACAGGGGGCCTACGAGCAGTACTTC
size: many; D: .; J: TRBJ1-2; V: TRBV14; CDR3: CASSPSGQDHGYTF; DNA: TGTGCCAGCAGTCCCTCAGGCCAGGACCATGGCTACACCTTC
size: few; D: .; J: TRBJ2-7; V: TRBV28; CDR3: CASSSQGHTGAQYF; DNA: TGTGCCAGCAGTTCCCAGGGACATACGGGTGCGCAGTACTTC
size: .; D: .; J: TRBJ1-1; V: TRBV6-5; CDR3: CASTWGEGTEAFF; DNA: TGTGCCAGCACATGGGGAGAGGGCACTGAAGCTTTCTTT
size: medium-sized; D: .; J: TRBJ1-1; V: TRBV4-3; CDR3: CASSQDGGREAFF; DNA: TGCGCCAGCAGCCAAGACGGGGGGCGGGAAGCTTTCTTT